This T cell receptor beta chain was sequenced for a study of a mutant IDH1 vaccine in newly diagnosed glioma. Study-wide context: Vaccines were first given 4-6 weeks after radiotherapy alone, or with temozolomide cycles. Therapy received beforehand was radiotherapy, temozolomide, or both, with most patients given both. Study outcomes and limitations: Of all patients, under 95% showed vaccine-induced immune responses. Top-clonotype changes in peripheral T cells seemed unrelated to pseudoprogression.

Germline CDR1 SEHNR, CDR2 FQNEAQ (reference sequence). The V and J ends lost 2 bases and 9 bases respectively, with 11 bases between them. This CDR3 has 14 residues. Clones were read by immunoSEQ multiplex PCR, and TCRdb kept only the in-frame ones, dropping some. The sample has under 70,000 clones, about 80% seen once; the top ten hold 3% to 3.5%. Time point defined: week 5, during vaccination. Every single dose of the vaccine, 300 ug of mutant IDH1 20-mer peptide, came with topical imiquimod. This clone showed up just a few times. Its matching antigen is unknown. This specimen was PBMCs, taken from a glioma patient whose treatment included an IDH1 peptide vaccine. The receptor comes from a man under 40 with glioma. The V and J genes are TRBV7-9 and TRBJ1-6; a weak D match, TRBD1 (5 bases). The CDR3 nucleotides are TGTGCCAGCAGCTTACAGGGAGGCATTTCACCCCTCCACTTT. It yields the protein CASSLQGGISPLHF.